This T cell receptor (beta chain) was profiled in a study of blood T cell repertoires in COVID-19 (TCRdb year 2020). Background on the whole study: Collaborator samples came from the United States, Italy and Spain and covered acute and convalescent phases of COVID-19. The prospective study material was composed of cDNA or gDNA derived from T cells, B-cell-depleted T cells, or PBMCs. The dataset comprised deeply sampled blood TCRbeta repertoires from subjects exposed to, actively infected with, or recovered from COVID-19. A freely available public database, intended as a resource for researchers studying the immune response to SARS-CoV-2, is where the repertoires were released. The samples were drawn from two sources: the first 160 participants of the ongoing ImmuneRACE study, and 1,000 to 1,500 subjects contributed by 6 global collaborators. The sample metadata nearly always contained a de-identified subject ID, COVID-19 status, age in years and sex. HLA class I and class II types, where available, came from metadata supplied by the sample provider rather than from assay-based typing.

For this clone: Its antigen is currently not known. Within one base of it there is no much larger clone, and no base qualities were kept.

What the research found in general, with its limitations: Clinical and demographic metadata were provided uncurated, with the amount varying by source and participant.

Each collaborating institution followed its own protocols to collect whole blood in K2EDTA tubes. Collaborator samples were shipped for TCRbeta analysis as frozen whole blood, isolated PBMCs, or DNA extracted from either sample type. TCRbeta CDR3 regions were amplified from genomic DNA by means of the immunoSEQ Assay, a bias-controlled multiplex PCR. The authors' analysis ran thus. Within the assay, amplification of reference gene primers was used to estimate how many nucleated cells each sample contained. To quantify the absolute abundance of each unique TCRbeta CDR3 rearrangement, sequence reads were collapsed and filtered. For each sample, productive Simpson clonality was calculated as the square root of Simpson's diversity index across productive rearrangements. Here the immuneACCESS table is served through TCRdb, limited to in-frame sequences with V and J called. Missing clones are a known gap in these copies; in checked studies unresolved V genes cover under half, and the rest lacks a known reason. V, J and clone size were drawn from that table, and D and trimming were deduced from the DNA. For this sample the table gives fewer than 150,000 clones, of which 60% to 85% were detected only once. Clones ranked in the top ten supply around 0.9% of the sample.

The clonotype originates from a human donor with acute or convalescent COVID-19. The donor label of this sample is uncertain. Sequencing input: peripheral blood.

The nucleotide sequence reads TGTGCCAGCAGCGTAGGGACAGGGGACCATGGCTACACCTTC. This sequence encodes CASSVGTGDHGYTF. The rearranged segments are TRBV9 and TRBJ1-2; 9 middle bases align to TRBD1. Looking up the germline V gene yields CDR1 SGDLS and CDR2 YYNGEE. The CDR3, from cysteine to phenylalanine, totals 14 residues. Left in the record is the CDR3 DNA by itself, 42 bases read in frame from the first base. V has 0 bases trimmed and J has 6 bases trimmed; junction bases matching no gene number 3.